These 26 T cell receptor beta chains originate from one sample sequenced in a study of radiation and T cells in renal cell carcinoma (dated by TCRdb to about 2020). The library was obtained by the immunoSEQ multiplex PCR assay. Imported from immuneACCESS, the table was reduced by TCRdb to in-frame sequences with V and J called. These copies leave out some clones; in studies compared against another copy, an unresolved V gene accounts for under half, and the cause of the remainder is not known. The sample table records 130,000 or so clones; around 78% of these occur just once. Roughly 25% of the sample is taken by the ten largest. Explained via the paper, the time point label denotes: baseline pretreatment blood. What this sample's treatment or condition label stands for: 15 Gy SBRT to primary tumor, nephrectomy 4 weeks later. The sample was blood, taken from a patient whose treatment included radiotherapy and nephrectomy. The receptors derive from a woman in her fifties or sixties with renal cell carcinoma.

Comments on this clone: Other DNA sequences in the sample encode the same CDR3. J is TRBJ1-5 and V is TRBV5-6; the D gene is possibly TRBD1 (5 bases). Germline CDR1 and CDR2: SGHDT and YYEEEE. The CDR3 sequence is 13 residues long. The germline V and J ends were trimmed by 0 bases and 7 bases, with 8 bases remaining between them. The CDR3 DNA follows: TGTGCCAGCAGCTTGGATAGGGGACAGCCCCAGCATTTT. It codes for CASSLDRGQPQHF.

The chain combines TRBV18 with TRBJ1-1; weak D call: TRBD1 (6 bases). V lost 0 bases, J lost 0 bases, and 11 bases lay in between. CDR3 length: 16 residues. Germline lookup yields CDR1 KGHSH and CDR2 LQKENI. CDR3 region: CASSPPGAEMNTEAFF. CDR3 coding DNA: TGTGCCAGCTCACCACCGGGGGCGGAAATGAACACTGAAGCTTTCTTT. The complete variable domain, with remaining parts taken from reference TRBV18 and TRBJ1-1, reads NAGVMQNPRHLVRRRGQEARLRCSPMKGHSHVYWYRQLPEEGLKFMVYLQKENIIDESGMPKERFSAEFPKEGPSILRIQQVVRGDSAAYFCASSPPGAEMNTEAFFGQGTRLTVV.

In nucleotides, the CDR3 is TGTGCCAGCGCTAGCGGGACCCAGAAAACCTACAATGAGCAGTTCTTC. Encoded protein: CASASGTQKTYNEQFF. This chain links TRBV2 with TRBJ2-1; 9 bases line up with TRBD2. The CDR3 has 16 residues. Germline V gene data show CDR1 as SNHLY and CDR2 as FYNNEI. Losses at the gene ends were 8 bases for V and 2 bases for J; bases not matched to a gene: 10.

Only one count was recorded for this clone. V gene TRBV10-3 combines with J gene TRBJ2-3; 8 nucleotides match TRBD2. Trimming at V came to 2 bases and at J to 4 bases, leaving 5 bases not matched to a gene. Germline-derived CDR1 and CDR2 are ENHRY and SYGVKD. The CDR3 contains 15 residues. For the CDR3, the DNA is TGTGCCATCAGTGAGGGCGGGAGGTTCTCAGATACGCAGTATTTT. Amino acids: CAISEGGRFSDTQYF.

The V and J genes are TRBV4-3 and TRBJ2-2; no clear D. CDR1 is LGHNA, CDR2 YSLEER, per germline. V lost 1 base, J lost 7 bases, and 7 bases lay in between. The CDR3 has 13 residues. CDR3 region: CASSQGWFGELFF. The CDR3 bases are TGCGCCAGCAGCCAAGGGTGGTTCGGGGAGCTGTTTTTT.

CDR3 nucleotide sequence: TGTGCCAGCAGCTTGAAACAGTCTGTCTATGGCTACACCTTC. Translating it yields CASSLKQSVYGYTF. The chain couples TRBV5-5 to TRBJ1-2; the D is unclear. Germline V gene sequence: CDR1 SGHKS, CDR2 YYEKEE (reference sequence). The CDR3 length is 14 residues. V lost 1 base and J lost 4, with 11 bases in between.

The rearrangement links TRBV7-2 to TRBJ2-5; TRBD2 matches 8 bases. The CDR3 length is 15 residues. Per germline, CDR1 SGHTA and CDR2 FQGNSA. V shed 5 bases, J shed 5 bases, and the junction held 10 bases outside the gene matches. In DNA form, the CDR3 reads TGTGCCAGCAGCCCCTGGGGACTAGGACCCGAGACCCAGTACTTC. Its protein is CASSPWGLGPETQYF.

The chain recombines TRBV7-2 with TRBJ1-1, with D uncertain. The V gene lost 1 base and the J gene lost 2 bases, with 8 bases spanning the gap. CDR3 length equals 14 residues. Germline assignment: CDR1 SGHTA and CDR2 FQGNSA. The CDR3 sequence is CASSLDGGNTEAFF. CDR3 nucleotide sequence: TGTGCCAGCAGCTTAGATGGAGGAAACACTGAAGCTTTCTTT.

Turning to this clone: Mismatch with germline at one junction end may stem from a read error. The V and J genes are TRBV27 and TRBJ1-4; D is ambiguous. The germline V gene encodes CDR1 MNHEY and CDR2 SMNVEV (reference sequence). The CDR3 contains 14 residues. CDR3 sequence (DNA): TGTGTCAGCCGAAAATCCGTCCCGAATGAAAAACTGTTTTTT. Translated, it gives CVSRKSVPNEKLFF. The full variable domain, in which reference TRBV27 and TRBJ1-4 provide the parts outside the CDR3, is EAQVTQNPRYLITVTGKKLTVTCSQNMNHEYMSWYRQDPGLGLRQIYYSMNVEVTDKGDVPEGYKVSRKEKRNFPLILESPSPNQTSLYFCVSRKSVPNEKLFFGSGTQLSVL.

CDR3 sequence (DNA): TGTGCCAGCAGGAGCATACTAGCGGGGGGAATTGGCCGATCCTACGAGCAGTACTTC. Translation: CASRSILAGGIGRSYEQYF. This chain uses TRBV5-5 with TRBJ2-7, with 12 positions matching TRBD2. Losses at the gene ends were 5 bases for V and 1 base for J; bases not matched to a gene: 16. The CDR3 totals 19 residues. Germline-derived CDR1 and CDR2 are SGHKS and YYEKEE (reference sequence).

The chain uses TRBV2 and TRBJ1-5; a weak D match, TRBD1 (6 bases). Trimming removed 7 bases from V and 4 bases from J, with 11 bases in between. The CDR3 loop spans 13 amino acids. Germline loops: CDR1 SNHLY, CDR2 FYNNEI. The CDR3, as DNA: TGTGCCAGCACTACCGGGACAAATCAGCCCCAGCATTTT. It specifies CASTTGTNQPQHF.

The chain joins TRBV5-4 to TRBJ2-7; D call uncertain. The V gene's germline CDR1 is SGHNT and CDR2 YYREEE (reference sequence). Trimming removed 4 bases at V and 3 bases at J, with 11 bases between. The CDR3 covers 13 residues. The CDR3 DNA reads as TGTGCCAGCAGCCAAGATGGGCGCTACGAGCAGTACTTC. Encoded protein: CASSQDGRYEQYF.

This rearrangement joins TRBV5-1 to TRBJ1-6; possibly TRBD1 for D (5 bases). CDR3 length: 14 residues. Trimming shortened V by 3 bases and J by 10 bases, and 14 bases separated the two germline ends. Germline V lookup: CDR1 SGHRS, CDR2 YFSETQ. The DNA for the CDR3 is TGCGCCAGCAGCTCAGCAGGGCTGAGATCACCCCTCCACTTT. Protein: CASSSAGLRSPLHF.

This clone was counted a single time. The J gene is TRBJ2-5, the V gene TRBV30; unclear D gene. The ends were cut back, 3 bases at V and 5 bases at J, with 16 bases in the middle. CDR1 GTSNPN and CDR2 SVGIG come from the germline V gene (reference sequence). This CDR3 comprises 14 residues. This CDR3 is CAWSPDKAGETQYF. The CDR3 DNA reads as TGTGCCTGGAGCCCCGACAAGGCCGGGGAGACCCAGTACTTC.

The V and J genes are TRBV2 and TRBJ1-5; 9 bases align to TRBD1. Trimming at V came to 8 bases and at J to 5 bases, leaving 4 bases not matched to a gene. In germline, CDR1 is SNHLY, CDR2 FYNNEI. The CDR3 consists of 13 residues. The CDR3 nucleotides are TGTGCCAGCGGGGACAGGGATTATCAGCCCCAGCATTTT. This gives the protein CASGDRDYQPQHF.

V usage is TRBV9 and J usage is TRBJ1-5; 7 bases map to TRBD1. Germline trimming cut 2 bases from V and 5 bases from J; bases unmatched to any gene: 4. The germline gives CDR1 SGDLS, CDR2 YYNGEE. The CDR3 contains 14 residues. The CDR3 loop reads CASSVGQSDQPQHF. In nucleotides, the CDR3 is TGTGCCAGCAGCGTGGGACAGAGCGATCAGCCCCAGCATTTT.

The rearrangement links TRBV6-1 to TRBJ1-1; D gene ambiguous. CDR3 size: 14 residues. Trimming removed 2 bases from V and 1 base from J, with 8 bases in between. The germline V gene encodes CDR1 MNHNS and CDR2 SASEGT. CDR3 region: CASSERAENTEAFF. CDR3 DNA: TGTGCCAGCAGTGAAAGAGCGGAGAACACTGAAGCTTTCTTT.

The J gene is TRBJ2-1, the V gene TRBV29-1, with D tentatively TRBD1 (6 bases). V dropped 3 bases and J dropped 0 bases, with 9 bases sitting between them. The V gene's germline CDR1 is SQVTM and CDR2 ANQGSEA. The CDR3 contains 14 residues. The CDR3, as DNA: TGCAGCGTTGATACAGGGAGCTCCTACAATGAGCAGTTCTTC. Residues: CSVDTGSSYNEQFF.

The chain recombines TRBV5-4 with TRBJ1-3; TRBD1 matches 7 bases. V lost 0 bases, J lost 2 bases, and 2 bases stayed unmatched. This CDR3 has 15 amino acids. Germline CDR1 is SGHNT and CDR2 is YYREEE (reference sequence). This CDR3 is CASSLGQGAGNTIYF. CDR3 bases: TGTGCCAGCAGCTTGGGACAGGGAGCTGGAAACACCATATATTTT.

CDR3 in amino acids: CASSHRLAGDTQYF. The CDR3 region has the DNA TGTGCCAGCAGCCACCGACTAGCGGGAGATACGCAGTATTTT. The chain combines TRBV7-8 with TRBJ2-3; 10 bases map to TRBD2. The junction had 4 bases not matched to a gene; V was cut back by 5 bases and J by 5 bases. The CDR3 extends over 14 amino acids. Germline V CDR1 and CDR2: SGHVS, FQNEAQ.

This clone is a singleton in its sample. CDR3 loop: CASTPAGGSYEQYF. In DNA form, the CDR3 reads TGTGCCAGCACGCCAGCGGGAGGGTCTTACGAGCAGTACTTC. The J gene is TRBJ2-7, the V gene TRBV2; 10 bases are a match to TRBD2. The germline gives CDR1 SNHLY, CDR2 FYNNEI. The CDR3 loop spans 14 amino acids. The J segment lost 4 bases and the V segment lost 7 bases, leaving 7 bases of the junction unmatched. Together with reference TRBV2 and TRBJ2-7, the CDR3 gives the full variable domain: EPEVTQTPSHQVTQMGQEVILRCVPISNHLYFYWYRQILGQKVEFLVSFYNNEISEKSEIFDDQFSVERPDGSNFTLKIRSTKLEDSAMYFCASTPAGGSYEQYFGPGTRLTVT.

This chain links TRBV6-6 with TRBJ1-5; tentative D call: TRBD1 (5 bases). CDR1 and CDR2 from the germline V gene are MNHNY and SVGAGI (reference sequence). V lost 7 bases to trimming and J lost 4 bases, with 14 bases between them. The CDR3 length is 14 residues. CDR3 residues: CASISPGGNQPQHF. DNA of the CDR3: TGTGCCAGCATCAGCCCTGGGGGGAATCAGCCCCAGCATTTT.

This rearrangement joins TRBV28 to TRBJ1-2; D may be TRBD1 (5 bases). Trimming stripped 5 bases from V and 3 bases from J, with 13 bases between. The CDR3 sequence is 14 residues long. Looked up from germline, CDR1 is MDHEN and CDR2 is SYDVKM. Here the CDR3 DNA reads TGTGCCAGCAGTCCCTCTGGCAGGGACTATGGCTACACCTTC. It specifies CASSPSGRDYGYTF.

CDR3 DNA sequence: TGTGCCAGCAGCACAGGGGATCAGCCCCAGCATTTT. Protein: CASSTGDQPQHF. This rearrangement joins TRBV7-8 to TRBJ1-5; 7 bases are a match to TRBD1. Germline-derived CDR1 and CDR2 are SGHVS and FQNEAQ. The CDR3 loop spans 12 amino acids. The V and J ends lost 5 bases and 5 bases, in that order; junction bases with no gene match: 0.

CDR3 amino acids: CASSRSLNTEAFF. The CDR3 DNA sequence: TGTGCCAGCAGCCGGTCCCTGAACACTGAAGCTTTCTTT. The chain couples TRBV7-2 to TRBJ1-1; D ambiguous. Trimming stripped 5 bases from V and 0 bases from J, with 7 bases between. This CDR3 spans 13 amino acids. Germline V gene sequence: CDR1 SGHTA, CDR2 FQGNSA.

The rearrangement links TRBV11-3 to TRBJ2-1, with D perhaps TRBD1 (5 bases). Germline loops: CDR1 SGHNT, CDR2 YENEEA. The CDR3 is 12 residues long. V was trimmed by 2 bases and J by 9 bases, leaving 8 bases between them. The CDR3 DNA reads TGTGCCAGCAGCTTAACAGACAGTGAGCAGTTCTTC. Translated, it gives CASSLTDSEQFF.